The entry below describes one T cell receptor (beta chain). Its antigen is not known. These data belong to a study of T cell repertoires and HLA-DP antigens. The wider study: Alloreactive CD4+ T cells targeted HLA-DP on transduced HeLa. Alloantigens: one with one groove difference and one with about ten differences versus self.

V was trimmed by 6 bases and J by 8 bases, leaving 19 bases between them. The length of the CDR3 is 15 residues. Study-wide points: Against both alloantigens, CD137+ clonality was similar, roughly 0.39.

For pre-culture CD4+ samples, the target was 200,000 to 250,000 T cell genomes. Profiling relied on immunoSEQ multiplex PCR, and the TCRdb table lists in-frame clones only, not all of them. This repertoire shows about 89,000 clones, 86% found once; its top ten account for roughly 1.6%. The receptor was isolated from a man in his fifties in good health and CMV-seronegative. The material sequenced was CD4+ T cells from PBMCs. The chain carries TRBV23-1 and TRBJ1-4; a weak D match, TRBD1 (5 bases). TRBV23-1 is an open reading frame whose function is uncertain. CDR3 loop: CASSLGGAAEEKLFF. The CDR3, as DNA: TGCGCCAGCAGCCTAGGCGGGGCGGCAGAGGAAAAACTGTTTTTT.